One and the same sample provided the 29 T cell receptor beta chains below, sequenced in a study of blood T cell repertoires in COVID-19. Measured with immunoSEQ multiplex PCR; TCRdb has only the in-frame clones, and not every one. Of 190,000 or so clones in the sample, 75% to 90% are singletons; the top ten hold 1.2%. Input material: PBMCs or T cells enriched from blood (not recorded which). These receptor sequences come from a young man who had recovered from COVID-19.

The chain carries TRBV28 and TRBJ1-4; 9 bases fit TRBD1. This CDR3 is built from 16 residues. V shed 4 bases, J shed 3 bases, and the junction held 6 bases outside the gene matches. Germline CDR1 reads MDHEN; CDR2 reads SYDVKM. The CDR3 DNA reads TGTGCCAGCAGTTCCATGGACAGGGGCTCTAATGAAAAACTGTTTTTT. Protein sequence: CASSSMDRGSNEKLFF. Looking up the rest from reference TRBV28 and TRBJ1-4 gives the full variable domain: DVKVTQSSRYLVKRTGEKVFLECVQDMDHENMFWYRQDPGLGLRLIYFSYDVKMKEKGDIPEGYSVSREKKERFSLILESASTNQTSMYLCASSSMDRGSNEKLFFGSGTQLSVL.

The rearrangement links TRBV9 to TRBJ1-4; no definite D call. Germline CDR1 and CDR2: SGDLS and YYNGEE. The CDR3 totals 14 residues. Trimming took off 0 bases at V and 3 bases at J, with 6 bases between the two ends. Here the CDR3 reads CASSVDSSNEKLFF. The DNA for the CDR3 is TGTGCCAGCAGCGTAGACAGTTCTAATGAAAAACTGTTTTTT.

This clone was detected only once. V and J are TRBV15 and TRBJ2-7, with TRBD1 matching over 11 bases. J lost 5 bases, V lost 3 bases, and 6 bases had no gene match. CDR1 is LNHNV, CDR2 YYDKDF, per germline (reference sequence). The CDR3 totals 15 residues. CDR3 in amino acids: CATSSGQGAWDEQYF. CDR3 in DNA: TGTGCCACCAGCAGCGGACAGGGGGCGTGGGACGAGCAGTACTTC.

The count of this clone is one. The chain joins TRBV15 to TRBJ2-1; no clear D gene. Germline CDR1 and CDR2: LNHNV and YYDKDF (reference sequence). This CDR3 comprises 16 residues. V lost 3 bases and J lost 0, with 12 bases in between. The chain's CDR3 is CATSRAPVSSYNEQFF. The CDR3 nucleotides read TGTGCCACCAGCAGGGCCCCTGTCAGCTCCTACAATGAGCAGTTCTTC. Supplemented by reference TRBV15 and TRBJ2-1, the full variable domain reads DAMVIQNPRYQVTQFGKPVTLSCSQTLNHNVMYWYQQKSSQAPKLLFHYYDKDFNNEADTPDNFQSRRPNTSFCFLDIRSPGLGDTAMYLCATSRAPVSSYNEQFFGPGTRLTVL.

J is TRBJ1-4 and V is TRBV7-9, with 10 bases lining up with TRBD1. The germline V gene has CDR1 SEHNR and CDR2 FQNEAQ (reference sequence). The CDR3 has 17 amino acids. The V and J ends lost 3 bases and 0 bases, in that order; junction bases with no gene match: 4. CDR3 residues: CASSLGQGRATNEKLFF. DNA of the CDR3: TGTGCCAGCAGCTTGGGACAGGGGCGGGCAACTAATGAAAAACTGTTTTTT.

The chain couples TRBV19 to TRBJ1-1; 10 nucleotides line up with TRBD1. The junction had 6 bases not matched to a gene; V was cut back by 7 bases and J by 1 base. Germline V gene lookup returns CDR1 LNHDA and CDR2 SQIVND (reference sequence). The CDR3 contains 15 residues. The CDR3, as DNA: TGTGCCAGTAACTCCGGGACAGGGGCGAACACTGAAGCTTTCTTT. Translation gives CASNSGTGANTEAFF.

This clone was seen once. V gene TRBV27 combines with J gene TRBJ2-7; D is unresolved. V was trimmed by 2 bases and J by 2 bases, leaving 13 bases between them. Germline V gives CDR1 MNHEY, CDR2 SMNVEV (reference sequence). The length of the CDR3 is 15 residues. The CDR3 reads CASSLLSSSAYEQYF. CDR3 DNA sequence: TGTGCCAGCAGTTTACTTTCTAGTTCGGCCTACGAGCAGTACTTC.

This rearrangement joins TRBV30 to TRBJ1-4; 10 bases align to TRBD1. Germline V lookup: CDR1 GTSNPN, CDR2 SVGIG (reference sequence). V trimming: 5 bases; J trimming: 6 bases; junction bases outside the gene matches: 6. The CDR3 consists of 14 residues. The CDR3 loop is CAWGVGTGDEKLFF. The CDR3 nucleotides read TGTGCCTGGGGGGTTGGGACAGGGGATGAAAAACTGTTTTTT.

There are a few counts of this clone. The CDR3 reads CASSSQSGHNTEAFF. The CDR3 DNA follows: TGTGCCAGCAGCTCTCAATCGGGACATAACACTGAAGCTTTCTTT. This rearrangement joins TRBV7-9 to TRBJ1-1, with a possible D match to TRBD1 (6 bases). Trimming cost V 4 bases and J 2 bases, with 14 bases left between them. The CDR3 runs 15 residues. Germline lookup yields CDR1 SEHNR and CDR2 FQNEAQ (reference sequence).

The chain is built from TRBV20-1 and TRBJ2-7; 8 bases agree with TRBD2. Germline loops: CDR1 DFQATT, CDR2 SNEGSKA (reference sequence). Unmatched junction bases numbered 5, after V lost 3 bases and J lost 4 bases. The CDR3 is 13 amino acids. CDR3 in DNA: TGCAGTGCTAGTTCGGGGGGGCCGTACGAGCAGTACTTC. Translated: CSASSGGPYEQYF.

The chain joins TRBV6-2 or TRBV6-3 to TRBJ2-1, with 8 positions matching TRBD2. V lost 2 bases to trimming and J lost 5 bases; unmatched junction nucleotides: 20. This CDR3 contains 20 residues. Per germline, CDR1 MNHEY and CDR2 SVGEGT. This chain's CDR3 is CASSYRPVPETSALHNEQFF. Written as DNA, the CDR3 is TGTGCCAGCAGTTACCGCCCAGTACCCGAGACTAGCGCTTTACACAATGAGCAGTTCTTC.

The chain employs TRBV30 and TRBJ1-6; tentative D call: TRBD1 (6 bases). The V and J ends lost 1 base and 9 bases respectively, with 10 bases between them. Germline lookup yields CDR1 GTSNPN and CDR2 SVGIG (reference sequence). This CDR3 is 13 amino acids long. Here the CDR3 DNA reads TGTGCCTGGAGTGGTCAGGGGAGTTCACCCCTCCACTTT. It specifies CAWSGQGSSPLHF.

The gene calls are TRBV6-6 and TRBJ1-2; 7 positions agree with TRBD1. Unmatched junction bases numbered 1, after V lost 0 bases and J lost 6 bases. This CDR3 is built from 13 residues. In germline, CDR1 is MNHNY, CDR2 SVGAGI (reference sequence). The DNA of the CDR3 is TGTGCCAGCAGTTACTCCGGGACAGATGGCTACACCTTC. It codes for CASSYSGTDGYTF.

The chain is built from TRBV27 and TRBJ2-3; a possible D gene is TRBD1 (5 bases). V dropped 5 bases and J dropped 1 base, with 13 bases sitting between them. The CDR3 consists of 15 residues. The germline CDR1 and CDR2 sequences are MNHEY and SMNVEV (reference sequence). The CDR3 spells CASSLTDRRTDTQYF. CDR3 nucleotide sequence: TGTGCCAGCAGTCTAACCGACAGACGCACAGATACGCAGTATTTT.

The chain combines TRBV19 with TRBJ1-1; 7 bases are a match to TRBD1. The germline CDR1 and CDR2 sequences are LNHDA and SQIVND (reference sequence). The CDR3 is 15 amino acids. V shed 7 bases and J 5 bases; nucleotides not matched to a gene: 13. The DNA for the CDR3 is TGTGCCAGTATACGTACCGGGACAGCCGAAACTGAAGCTTTCTTT. This translates into CASIRTGTAETEAFF.

The J gene is TRBJ2-3, the V gene TRBV11-2, with a possible D match to TRBD2 (7 bases). This CDR3 is 15 amino acids long. Per germline, CDR1 SGHAT and CDR2 FQNNGV. Trimming took off 1 base at V and 2 bases at J, with 10 bases between the two ends. The CDR3 DNA is TGTGCCAGCAGCTTAGCTGGGGGGGCCACAGATACGCAGTATTTT. It translates to CASSLAGGATDTQYF.

As DNA, the CDR3 is TGTGCCAGCAGCTTATTCAGGGTCCCACAGCTGCACACTGAAGCTTTCTTT. Protein product: CASSLFRVPQLHTEAFF. The gene calls are TRBV7-8 and TRBJ1-1, with D possibly being TRBD1 (5 bases). Germline assignment: CDR1 SGHVS and CDR2 FQNEAQ. The ends were cut back, 2 bases at V and 3 bases at J, with 19 bases in the middle. This CDR3 is built from 17 residues. Full variable domain (outside the CDR3, taken from reference TRBV7-8 and TRBJ1-1): GAGVSQSPRYKVAKRGQDVALRCDPISGHVSLFWYQQALGQGPEFLTYFQNEAQLDKSGLPSDRFFAERPEGSVSTLKIQRTQQEDSAVYLCASSLFRVPQLHTEAFFGQGTRLTVV.

The chain's CDR3 is CASSLSTGHYEQYF. The CDR3 coding sequence is TGTGCCAGCAGCTTATCCACAGGCCACTACGAGCAGTACTTC. V gene TRBV11-2 combines with J gene TRBJ2-7; D is possibly TRBD1 (5 bases). The CDR3 sequence is 14 residues long. The germline V gene encodes CDR1 SGHAT and CDR2 FQNNGV. Between the trimmed V and J ends, which lost 2 bases and 3 bases, there was a span of 11 bases.

J is TRBJ2-1 and V is TRBV10-3; 7 bases fit TRBD2. This CDR3 is 17 amino acids long. CDR1 and CDR2 (germline): ENHRY, SYGVKD. With V trimmed by 6 bases and J by 0 bases, 11 bases remained unmatched. CDR3 DNA sequence: TGTGCCATCAGAGACGATAGCGGGCAAAGCTCCTACAATGAGCAGTTCTTC. It translates to CAIRDDSGQSSYNEQFF.

The genes are TRBV10-2 and TRBJ2-1, with 8 bases lining up with TRBD2. In germline, CDR1 is WSHSY, CDR2 SAAADI. V shed 5 bases and J 9 bases; nucleotides not matched to a gene: 12. The CDR3 covers 15 residues. CDR3 DNA sequence: TGCGCCAGCAGTAACAAGCGGGAGAAGGCGGGTGAGCAGTTCTTC. Its translation: CASSNKREKAGEQFF.

This clone was seen a handful of times. The V call is TRBV2, the J call TRBJ2-3, with D possibly matching TRBD1 (6 bases). In germline, CDR1 is SNHLY, CDR2 FYNNEI. Between the trimmed V and J ends, which lost 7 bases and 2 bases, there was a span of 13 bases. This CDR3 spans 14 amino acids. The CDR3 here is CASKNDRITDTQYF. CDR3 bases: TGTGCCAGCAAAAATGACAGGATCACAGATACGCAGTATTTT.

The CDR3 loop is CASSPGTGTVEAFF. In DNA, the CDR3 is TGTGCCAGCTCACCGGGGACAGGGACGGTTGAAGCTTTCTTT. The chain links TRBV18 to TRBJ1-1, with 9 bases that match TRBD1. This CDR3 contains 14 residues. Germline CDR1 and CDR2: KGHSH and LQKENI. J lost 7 bases, V lost 3 bases, and 6 bases had no gene match. Filled out from reference TRBV18 and TRBJ1-1, the complete variable domain reads NAGVMQNPRHLVRRRGQEARLRCSPMKGHSHVYWYRQLPEEGLKFMVYLQKENIIDESGMPKERFSAEFPKEGPSILRIQQVVRGDSAAYFCASSPGTGTVEAFFGQGTRLTVV.

J is TRBJ2-2 and V is TRBV7-8; 13 bases map to TRBD2. This CDR3 contains 18 residues. Germline loops: CDR1 SGHVS, CDR2 FQNEAQ. Trimming at V came to 3 bases and at J to 1 base, leaving 5 bases not matched to a gene. The CDR3 nucleotides are TGTGCCAGCAGCTTGTGGACTAGCGGGAGAGAGAACACCGGGGAGCTGTTTTTT. This gives the protein CASSLWTSGRENTGELFF.

V and J are TRBV7-2 and TRBJ1-2, with unresolved D. With 5 bases removed from V and 5 bases from J, the gap between germline ends came to 15 bases. The CDR3 is 14 residues long. Germline loops: CDR1 SGHTA, CDR2 FQGNSA. DNA of the CDR3: TGTGCCAGCAGCCCTTCGAGGGCACAATATGGCTACACCTTC. Translation gives CASSPSRAQYGYTF.

The chain combines TRBV6-5 with TRBJ2-7; no clear D. The ends were cut back, 0 bases at V and 2 bases at J, with 11 bases in the middle. The CDR3 is made up of 15 amino acids. Germline V gene lookup returns CDR1 MNHEY and CDR2 SVGAGI. CDR3 in amino acids: CASSYSKQNTYEQYF. DNA of the CDR3: TGTGCCAGCAGTTACTCGAAACAGAATACCTACGAGCAGTACTTC.

The V gene is TRBV9, the J gene TRBJ2-7; 7 bases are shared with TRBD1. The junction had 7 bases not matched to a gene; V was cut back by 4 bases and J by 3 bases. CDR3 length: 14 residues. Germline CDR1 is SGDLS and CDR2 is YYNGEE. The CDR3 DNA is TGTGCCAGCAGCCCCAGGGACAGAGTCTACGAGCAGTACTTC. This encodes CASSPRDRVYEQYF.

This rearrangement joins TRBV6-5 to TRBJ2-3; TRBD2 aligns across 8 bases. CDR1 is MNHEY, CDR2 SVGAGI, per germline. J gave up 3 bases and V 7 bases, and 9 bases lay outside the gene matches. The CDR3 runs to 15 residues. CDR3 amino acids: CASNGLTGGTDTQYF. The CDR3, as DNA: TGTGCCAGCAATGGGCTAACGGGGGGGACAGATACGCAGTATTTT.

The V and J genes are TRBV9 and TRBJ1-5; no reliable D call. V was shortened by 4 bases and J by 4 bases, with 12 bases between the two germline ends. This CDR3 has 14 amino acids. Germline CDR1 reads SGDLS; CDR2 reads YYNGEE. The CDR3 is CASSPHDGNQPQHF. The CDR3 DNA reads as TGTGCCAGCAGCCCTCATGACGGGAATCAGCCCCAGCATTTT. Full variable domain (outside the CDR3, taken from reference TRBV9 and TRBJ1-5): DSGVTQTPKHLITATGQRVTLRCSPRSGDLSVYWYQQSLDQGLQFLIQYYNGEERAKGNILERFSAQQFPDLHSELNLSSLELGDSALYFCASSPHDGNQPQHFGDGTRLSIL.

The V and J genes are TRBV6-5 and TRBJ1-1; possible D gene TRBD1, 5 bases. Germline CDR1 reads MNHEY; CDR2 reads SVGAGI. V was clipped by 6 bases and J by 8 bases, with 10 bases between them. The CDR3 covers 11 residues. Written as DNA, the CDR3 is TGTGCCAGCAGACATGGGGGGGAAGCTTTCTTT. Protein sequence: CASRHGGEAFF.